This passage covers 3 T cell receptor beta chains from one sample sequenced in a study of CD8+ T cells in alopecia areata. Sequencing relied on a cDNA template that was reverse transcribed from extracted RNA. Data came from immunoSEQ multiplex PCR; TCRdb stores just in-frame clones and leaves some out. The profile shows roughly 150,000 clones, about 90% of them singletons. The sequences come from CD8+ T cells sorted from blood, collected at week 0. The origin of the receptors is a human donor with alopecia areata.

The rearrangement joins TRBV27 to TRBJ1-2, with TRBD1 matching over 7 bases. Germline CDR1 and CDR2: MNHEY and SMNVEV (reference sequence). The junction had 6 bases not matched to a gene; V was cut back by 2 bases and J by 6 bases. The CDR3 loop spans 14 amino acids. CDR3 region: CASSLLGGGNGYTF. CDR3 sequence (DNA): TGTGCCAGCAGTTTACTTGGAGGGGGCAATGGCTACACCTTC.

The chain has TRBV9 and TRBJ1-1; 7 bases line up with TRBD1. The CDR3 is made up of 16 amino acids. V lost 0 bases to trimming and J lost 2 bases; unmatched junction nucleotides: 7. Germline assignment: CDR1 SGDLS and CDR2 YYNGEE. CDR3 nucleotides: TGTGCCAGCAGCGTAGCTACAGGGGACCTAAACACTGAAGCTTTCTTT. Encoded protein: CASSVATGDLNTEAFF.

J is TRBJ2-3 and V is TRBV11-2; 8 bases line up with TRBD1. The CDR3 loop spans 17 amino acids. Germline-derived CDR1 and CDR2 are SGHAT and FQNNGV. With V trimmed by 1 base and J by 3 bases, 9 bases remained unmatched. DNA for the CDR3: TGTGCCAGCAGCTTAGGCGACAGGGGACAGTCGACAGATACGCAGTATTTT. Amino acid sequence: CASSLGDRGQSTDTQYF.